What follows is one TCR beta chain and its context. Deep was the level used in running the assay. Measured with immunoSEQ multiplex PCR; TCRdb has only the in-frame clones, and not every one. The sample lists 950,000 to 1,200,000 clones; 60% to 80% were seen once. The data belong to a study of shared clonotypes between healthy human individuals. Material for sequencing was memory CD4+ T cells from PBMCs. Specified subset: CD45RA-negative fraction. The origin of this receptor is a man aged 18 to 29 in good health. Some clones in this sample may be carry-over from other donors' samples.

The CDR3 nucleotides read TGTGCCAGCAGTGAAGGTTCGGGGACTGGGGGCTACACCTTC. This sequence encodes CASSEGSGTGGYTF. The chain combines TRBV6-1 with TRBJ1-2, with TRBD1 as a possible D gene (5 bases). Between the trimmed V and J ends, which lost 1 base and 8 bases, there was a span of 14 bases. The length of the CDR3 is 14 residues. Looked up from germline, CDR1 is MNHNS and CDR2 is SASEGT.